This note documents a single T cell receptor beta chain sequence. Antigen unknown. These data belong to a study of shared clonotypes between healthy human individuals. Overall study findings and caveats: Compared with clonotypes that all four donors shared, non-shared clonotypes had lower generation probabilities. Memory subsets generally showed lower estimated richness than naive subsets.

Deep was the level at which the assay was run. In the authors' workflow: ImmunoSEQ sequences covered only the junction and lacked quality scores; filtering therefore differed. TCRdb keeps only in-frame clones here, not all; method: immunoSEQ multiplex PCR. V and J calls and clone size are copied from that table; D and trimming were computed from the DNA. The data show about 680,000 clones, around 73% seen once. This receptor was taken from a woman aged 30 to 39 in good health. The sequenced material came from memory CD4+ T cells sorted from blood. The subset is: CD45RA-negative fraction.

The CDR3 reads CASSFQGTNEKLFF. DNA of the CDR3: TGCGCCAGCAGCTTCCAGGGGACTAATGAAAAACTGTTTTTT. The chain recombines TRBV5-1 with TRBJ1-4; TRBD1 might be the D (6 bases). From germline, CDR1 is SGHRS and CDR2 YFSETQ. This CDR3 comprises 14 residues. V dropped 2 bases and J dropped 2 bases, with 7 bases sitting between them.